This paragraph reports one T cell receptor (beta chain). The data were obtained in a study of cytomegalovirus exposure and HLA in healthy donors. Data came from immunoSEQ multiplex PCR; TCRdb stores just in-frame clones and leaves some out. Here the sample spans 150,000 to 200,000 clones, around 86% being singletons. The donors were in the roughly 130-subject validation cohort; that cohort was separate from the roughly 700-subject first cohort. Sample: PBMCs. The sequence came from a woman younger than 30 in good health and CMV-seronegative.

CDR3 DNA: TGTGCCAGCAGTTACTGGACAGGCTGGGTCTCCTACGAGCAGTACTTC. Its protein product is CASSYWTGWVSYEQYF. The V call is TRBV28, the J call TRBJ2-7; 7 positions match TRBD1. The CDR3 contains 16 residues. Per germline, CDR1 MDHEN and CDR2 SYDVKM. V lost 4 bases and J lost 0; bases outside the gene matches: 9.